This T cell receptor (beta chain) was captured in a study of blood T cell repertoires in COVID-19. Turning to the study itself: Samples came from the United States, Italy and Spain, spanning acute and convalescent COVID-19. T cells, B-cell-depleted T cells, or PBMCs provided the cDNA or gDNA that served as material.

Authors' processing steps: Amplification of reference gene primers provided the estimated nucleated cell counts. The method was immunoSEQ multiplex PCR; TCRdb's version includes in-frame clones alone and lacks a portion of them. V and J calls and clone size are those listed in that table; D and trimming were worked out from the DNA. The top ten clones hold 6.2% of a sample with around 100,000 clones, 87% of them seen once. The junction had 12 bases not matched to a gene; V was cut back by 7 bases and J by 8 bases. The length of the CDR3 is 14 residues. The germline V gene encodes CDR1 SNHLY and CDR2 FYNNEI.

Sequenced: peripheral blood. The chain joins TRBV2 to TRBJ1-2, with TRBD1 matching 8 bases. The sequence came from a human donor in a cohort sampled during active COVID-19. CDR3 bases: TGTGCCAGCAATGATTTCGGACAGGGCGACGGCTACACCTTC. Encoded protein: CASNDFGQGDGYTF.